The 21 T cell receptor beta chains in this list originate from one sample, sequenced in a study of blood T cells in healthy people across ages. A second about 7 to 11 cycle PCR used barcoded and J-beta primers. TCRdb redid the calling of the 5' RACE reads with MiXCR, one entry per CDR3 protein. The table lists hundreds of thousands of distinct CDR3 sequences, roughly 41% of them singletons, with under 25% in the top ten. Sequenced material: blood. These receptors were taken from a woman aged 55 to 70 in good health.

This chain connects TRBV15 to TRBJ1-2; D gene ambiguous. This CDR3 region has 15 residues. The ends were cut back, 2 bases at V and 0 bases at J, with 10 bases in the middle. Looked up from germline, CDR1 is LNHNV and CDR2 is YYDKDF (reference sequence). The CDR3 loop reads CATSRLGGTNYGYTF. The CDR3 nucleotides read TGTGCCACCAGCAGACTGGGAGGGACTAACTATGGCTACACCTTC.

Worth noting for this clonotype: Being one base from a much bigger clone, this may be a read error. CDR3 amino acids: CASKESNEQYF. CDR3 DNA sequence: TGCGCCAGCAAGGAGTCCAATGAGCAGTACTTC. The genes are TRBV5-1 and TRBJ2-5; D is uncertain. This CDR3 has 11 residues. Trimming removed 6 bases from V and 11 bases from J, with 14 bases in between. Germline V gives CDR1 SGHRS, CDR2 YFSETQ.

V and J are TRBV12-3 or TRBV12-4 and TRBJ2-1, with D possibly being TRBD1 or TRBD2 (5 bases each). The V and J ends lost 4 bases and 0 bases respectively, with 13 bases between them. The CDR3 consists of 16 residues. CDR3 sequence reads: CASSSVGTGSYNEQFF. The CDR3 region has the DNA TGTGCCAGCAGTTCCGTCGGGACGGGCTCCTACAATGAGCAGTTCTTC.

The chain employs TRBV7-3 and TRBJ2-7; 9 nucleotides line up with TRBD1. Matching the DNA end better, TRBJ2-5 makes the J call doubtful. Germline V gene data show CDR1 as SGHTA and CDR2 as FQGTGA. This CDR3 is built from 16 residues. CDR3 residues: CASSSGDREAQETQYF. DNA for the CDR3: TGTGCCAGCAGCTCCGGGGACAGGGAGGCCCAAGAGACCCAGTACTTC.

The V call is TRBV10-3, the J call TRBJ2-6, with 7 bases that match TRBD2. The germline V gene has CDR1 ENHRY and CDR2 SYGVKD. The CDR3 has 16 amino acids. Trimming at V came to 4 bases and at J to 0 bases, leaving 3 bases not matched to a gene. The CDR3 here is CAISGGGISGANVLTF. CDR3 coding DNA: TGTGCCATCAGTGGGGGGGGAATCTCTGGGGCCAACGTCCTGACTTTC.

This CDR3 is CSARPGGAGTEAFF. CDR3 sequence (DNA): TGCAGTGCTCGCCCAGGGGGCGCGGGCACTGAAGCTTTCTTT. The gene calls are TRBV20-1 and TRBJ1-1; 8 bases map to TRBD1. Germline V gives CDR1 DFQATT, CDR2 SNEGSKA (reference sequence). This CDR3 has 14 amino acids. V lost 5 bases, J lost 4 bases, and 9 bases stayed unmatched.

A few counts support this clonotype. The chain carries TRBV3-1 and TRBJ2-7, with 12 bases fitting TRBD2. The germline gives CDR1 LGHDT, CDR2 YNNKEL (reference sequence). The CDR3 contains 15 residues. V trimming: 6 bases; J trimming: 4 bases; junction bases outside the gene matches: 7. CDR3 residues: CASSRGLAGPYEQYF. CDR3 DNA: TGTGCCAGCAGTCGGGGACTAGCGGGCCCATACGAGCAGTACTTC.

This clonotype was observed a handful of times. This sequence joins TRBV7-9 and TRBJ2-1; weak D call: TRBD2 (6 bases). CDR1 is SEHNR and CDR2 is FQNEAQ in the germline V gene (reference sequence). This CDR3 is 12 amino acids long. The CDR3: CATGRGGNEQFF. The CDR3 DNA reads TGTGCAACCGGACGGGGAGGCAATGAGCAGTTCTTC. The entire variable domain, with the rest obtained from reference TRBV7-9 and TRBJ2-1, is as follows: DTGVSQNPRHKITKRGQNVTFRCDPISEHNRLYWYRQTLGQGPEFLTYFQNEAQLEKSRLLSDRFSAERPKGSFSTLEIQRTEQGDSAMYLCATGRGGNEQFFGPGTRLTVL.

This clonotype was counted ten times or more. The chain joins TRBV29-1 to TRBJ1-2, with unresolved D. CDR1 SQVTM and CDR2 ANQGSEA come from the germline V gene. The CDR3 length is 13 residues. V lost 0 bases and J lost 4, with 9 bases in between. The CDR3 sequence is CSVEEERAYGYTF. The CDR3 bases are TGCAGCGTTGAAGAAGAGAGGGCCTATGGCTACACCTTC.

This clonotype came up many times. V is TRBV10-3 and J is TRBJ2-7, with TRBD1 matching 7 bases. CDR1 and CDR2 from the germline V gene are ENHRY and SYGVKD. The CDR3 extends over 14 amino acids. The V gene end was trimmed by 3 bases and the J gene end by 5 bases; junction bases not matched to a gene: 7. This CDR3 reads CAISEDRELDEQYF. CDR3 coding DNA: TGTGCCATCAGTGAAGACAGGGAATTGGACGAGCAGTACTTC.

With respect to this clonotype: A much larger clone differs by one base, so this may be a read error. The genes are TRBV28 and TRBJ2-6; D possibly corresponds to TRBD2 (6 bases). Per germline, CDR1 MDHEN and CDR2 SYDVKM. This CDR3 spans 15 amino acids. The chain's CDR3 is CASRGGSSGTNVLTF. The CDR3 nucleotides are TGTGCCAGCAGGGGAGGTTCCTCTGGGACCAACGTCCTGACTTTC.

CDR3: CASSDGTFNTGELFF. CDR3 sequence (DNA): TGTGCCAGCAGTGACGGGACTTTCAACACCGGGGAGCTGTTTTTT. The chain uses TRBV6-2 or TRBV6-3 and TRBJ2-2, with D perhaps TRBD2 (6 bases). There are 15 residues in the CDR3. The ends were cut back, 5 bases at V and 2 bases at J, with 12 bases in the middle. Germline V gene lookup returns CDR1 MNHEY and CDR2 SVGEGT.

The chain carries TRBV2 and TRBJ2-3, with 9 bases identical to TRBD1. V trimming: 6 bases; J trimming: 2 bases; junction bases outside the gene matches: 9. Per the germline V gene, CDR1 is SNHLY and CDR2 is FYNNEI. This CDR3 has 16 amino acids. The CDR3 DNA reads TGTGCCAGCAGGGAACAGGGGGCATGGAACACAGATACGCAGTATTTT. Its protein product is CASREQGAWNTDTQYF.

This chain's CDR3 is CASTRDRGMWEPQHF. The CDR3 bases are TGTGCCAGCACCCGGGACAGGGGAATGTGGGAGCCCCAGCATTTT. The gene calls are TRBV6-1 and TRBJ1-5, with TRBD1 matching over 10 bases. The CDR3 is 15 amino acids. In germline, CDR1 is MNHNS, CDR2 SASEGT. The V segment lost 7 bases and the J segment 8 bases; nucleotides outside the gene matches: 11.

This clonotype appeared a single time. This chain joins TRBV20-1 and TRBJ1-1, with D hard to call. The CDR3 is 14 amino acids. CDR1 and CDR2 from the germline V gene are DFQATT and SNEGSKA (reference sequence). The V end was cut by 2 bases, the J end by 1 base, with 11 bases between. The DNA of the CDR3 is TGCAGTGCTAGATCCGGACCCCCGAACACTGAAGCTTTCTTT. It codes for CSARSGPPNTEAFF.

This clonotype was seen a handful of times. The rearrangement links TRBV27 to TRBJ2-7; 7 bases fit TRBD1. Germline V gene lookup returns CDR1 MNHEY and CDR2 SMNVEV (reference sequence). The CDR3 covers 16 residues. J gave up 2 bases and V 3 bases, and 10 bases lay outside the gene matches. The CDR3 sequence is CASSLGQPIQTYEQYF. CDR3 nucleotides: TGTGCCAGCAGTTTGGGACAGCCTATTCAAACCTACGAGCAGTACTTC.

V and J are TRBV12-3 or TRBV12-4 and TRBJ2-3, with D possibly matching TRBD2 (5 bases). The CDR3 sequence is 12 residues long. The V end lost 6 bases, the J end lost 9 bases, and 13 bases lay between the germline ends. Here the CDR3 DNA reads TGTGCCAGCAGAATCCGGGAAGAAACGCAGTATTTT. Protein: CASRIREETQYF.

This chain links TRBV15 with TRBJ1-4; D is ambiguous. The CDR3 spans 16 residues. V was clipped by 0 bases and J by 4 bases, with 12 bases between them. Germline V gene lookup returns CDR1 LNHNV and CDR2 YYDKDF (reference sequence). CDR3 in DNA: TGTGCCACCAGCAGAGAAAGACACAGCCTTAATGAAAAACTGTTTTTT. The encoded protein is CATSRERHSLNEKLFF.

CDR3 sequence reads: CASSSEGRNTEAFF. CDR3 nucleotide sequence: TGTGCCAGCAGCTCCGAAGGGCGGAACACTGAAGCTTTCTTT. The chain carries TRBV7-9 and TRBJ1-1; D call uncertain. CDR1 SEHNR and CDR2 FQNEAQ come from the germline V gene (reference sequence). This CDR3 has 14 amino acids. V gave up 4 bases and J gave up 1 base, with 10 bases separating them.

The chain couples TRBV6-5 to TRBJ1-2; TRBD1 matches 8 bases. The J segment lost 8 bases and the V segment lost 7 bases, leaving 15 bases of the junction unmatched. Germline CDR1 and CDR2: MNHEY and SVGAGI. The length of the CDR3 is 15 residues. CDR3 loop: CASTSTGGGRSGYTF. In DNA form, the CDR3 reads TGTGCCAGCACTTCAACAGGGGGTGGACGGTCCGGCTACACCTTC.

This clonotype was picked up a small number of times. The J gene is TRBJ1-1, the V gene TRBV6-2 or TRBV6-3, with TRBD1 matching 7 bases. Unmatched junction bases numbered 5, after V lost 7 bases and J lost 3 bases. CDR3 length: 13 amino acids. The germline gives CDR1 MNHEY, CDR2 SVGEGT. The DNA of the CDR3 is TGTGCCAGCATCGGAGGGGGCTACACTGAAGCTTTCTTT. This encodes CASIGGGYTEAFF.